Each of the 14 T cell receptor beta chains below was sequenced from the same sample in a study of shared clonotypes between healthy human individuals. Generated by immunoSEQ multiplex PCR, the TCRdb table keeps only in-frame clones and is missing some. Of over 850,000 clones listed, roughly 74% were seen once; the top ten hold 0.52%. The sequencing input was memory CD4+ T cells from PBMCs. Noted subset: CD45RA-negative fraction. These receptor sequences come from a man aged 18-30 years in good health. Some clones in this sample may be carry-over from other donors' samples.

V gene TRBV29-1 combines with J gene TRBJ1-2; 7 bases fit TRBD1. Trimming took 6 bases from V and 2 from J; bases not matched to a gene: 6. Germline assignment: CDR1 SQVTM and CDR2 ANQGSEA. The CDR3 consists of 13 residues. CDR3 bases: TGCAGCGTGGGGGACAGCCCCAACTATGGCTACACCTTC. It is translated as CSVGDSPNYGYTF.

This clone was recorded only once. The chain combines TRBV10-1 with TRBJ2-1; D uncertain. The CDR3 runs 14 residues. V lost 1 base and J lost 8, with 12 bases in between. The germline V gene has CDR1 WNHNN and CDR2 SYGVQD (reference sequence). The CDR3 bases are TGCGCCAGCAGTGAGTTGGACCATTGGGATGAGCAGTTCTTC. The encoded protein is CASSELDHWDEQFF.

This sequence joins TRBV7-2 and TRBJ1-1; unclear D gene. The germline CDR1 and CDR2 sequences are SGHTA and FQGNSA. Trimming stripped 0 bases from V and 6 bases from J, with 8 bases between. The CDR3 spans 13 residues. The CDR3 region has the DNA TGTGCCAGCAGCTTAGCTTTGGGATCTGAAGCTTTCTTT. Translation: CASSLALGSEAFF.

This clone has only one observation. Other nucleotide sequences in the sample specify the same CDR3. The CDR3 region is CASSGGSSGNTIYF. The CDR3 DNA reads TGCGCCAGCAGCGGCGGGAGCTCTGGAAACACCATATATTTT. V and J are TRBV5-1 and TRBJ1-3; D unclear. Germline V gene data show CDR1 as SGHRS and CDR2 as YFSETQ. CDR3 length: 14 residues. The V end was cut by 4 bases, the J end by 0 bases, with 8 bases between.

This chain links TRBV7-2 with TRBJ1-5; D remains ambiguous. V lost 5 bases and J lost 8, with 19 bases in between. This CDR3 is 15 amino acids long. Germline-derived CDR1 and CDR2 are SGHTA and FQGNSA. CDR3 coding DNA: TGTGCCAGCAGCCCCAGATCCACGCCCCGGGAGCCCCAGCATTTT. It yields the protein CASSPRSTPREPQHF.

The rearrangement uses TRBV9 and TRBJ2-4, with D unclear. With 0 bases removed from V and 8 bases from J, the gap between germline ends came to 3 bases. This CDR3 has 11 amino acids. In germline, CDR1 is SGDLS, CDR2 YYNGEE. CDR3 bases: TGTGCCAGCAGCGTAGGAGACATTCAGTACTTC. This gives the protein CASSVGDIQYF.

This chain uses TRBV7-2 with TRBJ1-4; D is perhaps TRBD1 (5 bases). Germline V gene sequence: CDR1 SGHTA, CDR2 FQGNSA. The V end was cut by 3 bases, the J end by 3 bases, with 11 bases between. CDR3 length: 15 residues. CDR3 amino acids: CASSFDRGSNEKLFF. The CDR3 DNA reads as TGTGCCAGCAGCTTCGATAGGGGATCTAATGAAAAACTGTTTTTT.

V is TRBV9 and J is TRBJ2-1, with D possibly matching TRBD1 (5 bases). V gave up 0 bases and J gave up 6 bases, with 7 bases separating them. Per the germline V gene, CDR1 is SGDLS and CDR2 is YYNGEE. The CDR3 consists of 13 residues. This CDR3 reads CASSVDRINEQFF. CDR3 DNA sequence: TGTGCCAGCAGCGTAGACAGGATCAATGAGCAGTTCTTC.

The chain joins TRBV15 to TRBJ2-7; 8 bases agree with TRBD1. Unmatched junction bases numbered 7, after V lost 6 bases and J lost 0 bases. CDR3 size: 15 residues. The germline V gene has CDR1 LNHNV and CDR2 YYDKDF (reference sequence). The CDR3 region has the DNA TGTGCCACCAGTAAGGACAGGGCCAACTCCTACGAGCAGTACTTC. The encoded protein is CATSKDRANSYEQYF.

This chain links TRBV28 with TRBJ2-7; TRBD1 or TRBD2 may be the D gene (5 bases each). Germline CDR1 is MDHEN and CDR2 is SYDVKM. CDR3 length: 13 amino acids. V dropped 7 bases and J dropped 7 bases, with 17 bases sitting between them. The CDR3 nucleotides read TGTGCCAGCACGCGTGTGAGGGGCGGAGAGCAGTACTTC. Amino acid sequence: CASTRVRGGEQYF.

V and J are TRBV5-4 and TRBJ2-2, with D possibly TRBD2 on 5 matching bases. Germline CDR1 and CDR2: SGHNT and YYREEE (reference sequence). V lost 5 bases and J 3 bases, leaving 14 bases between the germline ends. The CDR3 is 15 amino acids. The CDR3 reads CASRGSSADTGELFF. In DNA form, the CDR3 reads TGTGCCAGCAGGGGGAGTAGTGCAGACACCGGGGAGCTGTTTTTT.

This chain connects TRBV9 to TRBJ2-7; 8 bases fit TRBD1. The CDR3 covers 15 residues. In germline, CDR1 is SGDLS, CDR2 YYNGEE. V was clipped by 4 bases and J by 3 bases; unmatched bases: 9. The CDR3 region is CASSTRGTGDYEQYF. CDR3 nucleotide sequence: TGTGCCAGCAGCACCCGCGGGACAGGAGACTACGAGCAGTACTTC.

The chain combines TRBV7-2 with TRBJ2-7; D remains ambiguous. V was trimmed by 5 bases and J by 6 bases, leaving 14 bases between them. Germline CDR1 SGHTA, CDR2 FQGNSA. The CDR3 sequence is 13 residues long. Here the CDR3 reads CASSLGPRREQYF. In nucleotides, the CDR3 is TGTGCCAGCAGCCTGGGTCCGAGGCGCGAGCAGTACTTC.

Points on this clone: With only one base between it and a far larger clone, this is likely a read error. The genes are TRBV7-3 and TRBJ1-1; 7 positions agree with TRBD1. V shed 5 bases and J 7 bases; nucleotides not matched to a gene: 13. The CDR3 is 15 residues long. CDR1 is SGHTA, CDR2 FQGTGA, per germline. DNA for the CDR3: TGTGCCAGCAGCCCAAGACAGGGAATGAGTAATGAAGCTTTCTTT. Its translation: CASSPRQGMSNEAFF.